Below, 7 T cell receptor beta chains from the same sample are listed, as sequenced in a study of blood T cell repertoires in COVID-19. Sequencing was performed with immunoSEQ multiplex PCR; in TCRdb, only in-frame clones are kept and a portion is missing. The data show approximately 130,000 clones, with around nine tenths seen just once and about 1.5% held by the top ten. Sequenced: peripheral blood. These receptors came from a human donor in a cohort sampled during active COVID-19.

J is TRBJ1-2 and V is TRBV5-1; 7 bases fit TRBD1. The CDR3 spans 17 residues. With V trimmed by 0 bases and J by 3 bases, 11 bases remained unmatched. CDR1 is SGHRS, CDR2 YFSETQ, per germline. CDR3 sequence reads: CASSLGGQLPRYYGYTF. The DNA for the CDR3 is TGCGCCAGCAGCTTGGGGGGACAGCTCCCTCGATACTATGGCTACACCTTC.

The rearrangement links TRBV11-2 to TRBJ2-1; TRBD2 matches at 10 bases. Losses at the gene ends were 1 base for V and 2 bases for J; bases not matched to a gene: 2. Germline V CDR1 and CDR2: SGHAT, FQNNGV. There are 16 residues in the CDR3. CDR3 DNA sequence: TGTGCCAGCAGCTTAGCTAGCGGGGGCACCTACAATGAGCAGTTCTTC. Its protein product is CASSLASGGTYNEQFF.

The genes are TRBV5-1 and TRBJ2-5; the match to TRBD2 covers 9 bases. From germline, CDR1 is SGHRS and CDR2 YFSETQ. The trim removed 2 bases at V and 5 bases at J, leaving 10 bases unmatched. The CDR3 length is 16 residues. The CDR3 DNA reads TGCGCCAGCAGCTTTATAGCGGGGGACTTGGGGGAGACCCAGTACTTC. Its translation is CASSFIAGDLGETQYF.

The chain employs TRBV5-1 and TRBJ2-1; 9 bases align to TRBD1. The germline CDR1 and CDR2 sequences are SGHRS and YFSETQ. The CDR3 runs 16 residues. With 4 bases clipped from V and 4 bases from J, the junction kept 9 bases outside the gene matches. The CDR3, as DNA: TGCGCCAGCAGCACGGGACAGGGTTTTTTATACAATGAGCAGTTCTTC. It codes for CASSTGQGFLYNEQFF.

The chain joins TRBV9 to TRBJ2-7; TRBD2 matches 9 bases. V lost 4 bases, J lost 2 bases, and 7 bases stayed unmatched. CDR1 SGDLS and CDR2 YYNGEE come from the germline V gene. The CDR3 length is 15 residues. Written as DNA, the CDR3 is TGTGCCAGCAGCAAAAGCGGGGGGCAAACCTACGAGCAGTACTTC. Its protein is CASSKSGGQTYEQYF.

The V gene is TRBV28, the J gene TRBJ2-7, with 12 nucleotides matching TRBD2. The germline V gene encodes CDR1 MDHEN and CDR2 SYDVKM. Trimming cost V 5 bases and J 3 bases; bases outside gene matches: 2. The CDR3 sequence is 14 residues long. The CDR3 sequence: CASSRTSGVYEQYF. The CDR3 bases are TGTGCCAGCAGTAGGACTAGCGGGGTCTACGAGCAGTACTTC.

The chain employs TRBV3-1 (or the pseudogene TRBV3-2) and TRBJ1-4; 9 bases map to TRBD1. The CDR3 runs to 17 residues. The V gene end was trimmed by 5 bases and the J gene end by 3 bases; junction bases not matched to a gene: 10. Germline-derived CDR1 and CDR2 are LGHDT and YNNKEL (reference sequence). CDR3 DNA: TGTGCCAGCAGCATCCCAGGACAGGGGTTGGCTAATGAAAAACTGTTTTTT. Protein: CASSIPGQGLANEKLFF.